The source of this TCR beta chain is a study of blood T cell repertoires in COVID-19. Study as a whole: Sources were T cells, B-cell-depleted T cells, or PBMCs; the material itself was cDNA or gDNA.

Germline V gene sequence: CDR1 GTSNPN, CDR2 SVGIG (reference sequence). V was trimmed by 5 bases and J by 7 bases, leaving 17 bases between them. The CDR3 is made up of 14 amino acids. As processed by the authors: Amplification of reference gene primers was used by the study to estimate nucleated cell counts. Generated by immunoSEQ multiplex PCR, the TCRdb table keeps only in-frame clones and is missing some. V and J calls and clone size are those listed in that table; D and trimming were worked out from the DNA. The sample lists tens of thousands of clones; roughly 82% were seen once. The gene calls are TRBV30 and TRBJ1-4; no clear D. Sample: peripheral blood. The receptor comes from a human donor in a cohort sampled during active COVID-19. In nucleotides, the CDR3 is TGTGCCTGGGGAGCTGGCGGAGGGAGTGAAAAACTGTTTTTT. Encoded protein: CAWGAGGGSEKLFF.